This T cell receptor beta chain was recovered during a study of T-cell reconstitution after alpha-beta-depleted transplantation in children. Trimming removed 2 bases from V and 2 bases from J, with 6 bases in between. CDR1 LGHNA and CDR2 YNFKEQ come from the germline V gene. The CDR3 is made up of 13 amino acids. Unique molecular identifiers were incorporated during preparation of the TCRbeta library. TCRdb independently ran MiXCR on the PCR reads; one entry per CDR3 protein. The sample consists of 150,000 to 200,000 distinct CDR3 sequences, about 6.4% of them appearing once. Material: PBMCs from the stem cell graft donor, obtained from the stem cell graft. The origin of this receptor is a human donor who donated a stem cell graft to a child with Wiskott-Aldrich syndrome. This chain joins TRBV4-2 and TRBJ1-1; D not certain. In nucleotides, the CDR3 is TGTGCCAGCAGCCAAAGGGAAAACACTGAAGCTTTCTTT. Its translation: CASSQRENTEAFF.